This T cell receptor (beta chain) comes out of a study of blood T cell repertoires in COVID-19. In the authors' workflow: Amplified reference gene primers provided the basis for estimating nucleated cell counts. Method: immunoSEQ multiplex PCR; TCRdb's copy keeps in-frame clones and lacks some. The DNA was the basis for D and trimming; V, J and clone size are from that table. The sample contains roughly 100,000 clones, roughly 87% of which appear only once. Patients at the Seattle site were enrolled during active infection and followed longitudinally. The germline V gene encodes CDR1 PRHDT and CDR2 FYEKMQ (reference sequence). The CDR3 loop spans 17 amino acids. Trimming took 5 bases from V and 2 from J; bases not matched to a gene: 7.

Input material: peripheral blood. The chain couples TRBV13 to TRBJ1-6, with 9 nucleotides matching TRBD1. The receptor was isolated from a woman between 50 and 59 years old with COVID-19, enrolled during active disease. The CDR3 nucleotides read TGTGCCAGCAGCGCCCGGACAGGGGCGACCTATAATTCACCCCTCCACTTT. It yields the protein CASSARTGATYNSPLHF.